What follows describes a single T cell receptor (beta chain). The sample is drawn from a study of blood T cells in healthy people across ages. The V gene's germline CDR1 is SGHTA and CDR2 FQGNSA. The CDR3 covers 15 residues. The V segment lost 4 bases and the J segment 7 bases; nucleotides outside the gene matches: 11. Together with a sample-barcoded 5' primer, a J-beta primer mix was included in a second PCR lasting roughly 6 to 12 cycles. TCRdb processed the 5' RACE reads anew with MiXCR; each CDR3 protein has one entry. The repertoire holds about 580,000 distinct CDR3 sequences, with less than 60% as singletons.

This rearrangement joins TRBV7-2 to TRBJ2-7; 9 nucleotides align to TRBD2. The TCR was taken from a man at least 80 years old in good health. The sequencing sample was made of blood. CDR3 sequence: CASSSAGLAGFEQYF. CDR3 DNA: TGTGCCAGCAGCTCGGCGGGGCTAGCGGGGTTTGAGCAGTACTTC.